Here is one T cell receptor (beta chain) with its context. Its target antigen remains unknown. No base quality information exists; no much larger clone differs at one position. TCRbeta CDR3 regions were amplified from genomic DNA using the immunoSEQ Assay, a bias-controlled multiplex PCR. Per the original workflow: The number of nucleated cells in each sample was estimated by amplification of reference gene primers within the assay. To quantify the absolute abundance of each unique TCRbeta CDR3 rearrangement, sequence reads were collapsed and filtered. For each sample, productive Simpson clonality was calculated by taking the square root of Simpson's diversity index across productive rearrangements. TCRdb obtained this table from immuneACCESS and retained in-frame rearrangements with V and J assigned. These tables miss some clones; where compared with another copy, unresolved V genes account for less than half of the shortfall, and the remainder is unexplained. V and J calls and clone size follow that table, whereas D and trimming were derived from the DNA. The sample table records 300,000 to 450,000 clones; roughly 86% of these occur just once. 1% of the sample lies in the top ten.

This sample is drawn from a study of blood T cell repertoires in COVID-19 (TCRdb year 2020). In the study overall: The collaborator samples originated in the United States, Italy and Spain and spanned the acute and convalescent phases of COVID-19. The material from the prospective study consisted of cDNA or gDNA derived from T cells, B-cell-depleted T cells, or PBMCs. Deeply sampled blood TCRbeta repertoires from subjects exposed to, actively infected with, or recovered from COVID-19 were included in the dataset. A freely available public database, intended as a resource for researchers studying the immune response to SARS-CoV-2, is where the repertoires were released. Samples were obtained from the ongoing ImmuneRACE study (first 160 participants) and from about 1,300 subjects provided by 6 global collaborators. Nearly every sample came with metadata listing a de-identified subject ID, COVID-19 status, age in years and sex. HLA class I and class II types, where available, came from metadata supplied by the sample provider rather than from assay-based typing.

V is pruned by 1 base and J by 3 bases, leaving 9 bases of the junction without a gene match. CDR1 and CDR2, per the germline V gene, are MGHRA and YSYEKL. The CDR3 runs 18 amino acids, cysteine and phenylalanine included. Kept here is only the CDR3 DNA, which spans 54 bases and is read in frame from base 1. Broad study findings and their caveats: The amount of clinical and demographic metadata varied by source and participant and was provided uncurated.

In the prospective study, participants were roughly 18 to 100 years old, resided in about two dozen geographic areas of the United States, and were enrolled through a virtual design. To assign participants to cohorts, the prospective study relied on clinical history that participants themselves reported in a screening survey and a study questionnaire. Exposed participants had been in contact with someone with a PCR-confirmed or clinician-diagnosed COVID-19 case within 2 weeks of study entry. In the prospective study, whole blood, serum and a nasopharyngeal or oropharyngeal swab were collected from each participant by mobile phlebotomists. Additional blood draws and questionnaires over a roughly two-month period could optionally be provided by prospective study participants. Before DNA extraction, prospective study blood samples were shipped either frozen or at room temperature.

This TCR was sampled from a woman in her 30s who had been exposed to COVID-19. Specimen: PBMCs or T cells enriched from blood (not recorded which). This chain joins TRBV4-1 to TRBJ2-5, with 12 bases matching TRBD2. The DNA sequence is as follows: TGCGCCAGCAGCCAAGGGACCCGACTAGCGGGAGAGAAAGAGACCCAGTACTTC. It translates as CASSQGTRLAGEKETQYF.